Listed here is a single T cell receptor (beta chain). This sample was taken from a study of blood T cell repertoires in COVID-19. Across the whole study: Specimens from acute and convalescent COVID-19 originated in the United States, Italy and Spain. PBMCs, B-cell-depleted T cells, or T cells were the source of the cDNA or gDNA that made up the material.

Per the original data handling: Amplification of reference gene primers provided the estimated nucleated cell counts. The assay was immunoSEQ multiplex PCR, and TCRdb's table has in-frame clones only and misses some. D and trimming come from the DNA, and the V and J calls and clone size come from that table. The data hold about 24,000 clones, with approximately 92% observed a single time. CDR1 and CDR2 (germline): LNHDA, SQIVND (reference sequence). V shed 6 bases and J 5 bases; nucleotides not matched to a gene: 12. The CDR3 is made up of 16 amino acids. The sequenced material came from peripheral blood. The receptor's source is a human donor in a cohort sampled during active COVID-19. This rearrangement joins TRBV19 to TRBJ2-5, with 10 bases matching TRBD1. The CDR3 sequence: CASRIGTGEPGETQYF. In nucleotides, the CDR3 is TGTGCCAGTAGGATCGGGACAGGGGAACCTGGGGAGACCCAGTACTTC.